This T cell receptor beta chain was identified in a study of T cells after yellow fever vaccination. Study-wide results and limits: Abundant clonotypes from the bulk population could have been carried over as contaminants into FACS-sorted repertoires.

A note on this clonotype: What it recognizes is unknown.

In making TCR cDNA, 5'RACE template switching added a universal primer site and UMIs to it. From the 5' RACE reads, TCRdb called clonotypes with MiXCR, one entry per CDR3 protein. This table has 450,000 to 550,000 distinct CDR3 sequences, 20% to 25% appearing once. Trimming took off 2 bases at V and 0 bases at J, with 9 bases between the two ends. Germline CDR1 reads ENHRY; CDR2 reads SYGVKD. The CDR3 loop spans 15 amino acids. The specimen comprised PBMCs, sampled 21 days after the first yellow fever vaccination. This chain connects TRBV10-3 to TRBJ2-3; D unresolved. This TCR was sampled from a man between 18 and 29 years old who received the YFV17D yellow fever vaccine. The CDR3 region is CAISEPDTSTDTQYF. The CDR3 region has the DNA TGTGCCATCAGTGAGCCTGACACGAGCACAGATACGCAGTATTTT.